One and the same sample provided the 15 T cell receptor beta chains below, sequenced in a study of T cells in Graves' hyperthyroidism and ophthalmopathy. There were TCR beta CDR3 regions amplified from RNA transcripts. First-round RT-PCR targeting the TCR CDR3 was performed with the HTBI primer set. MiXCR, run by TCRdb on the multiplex PCR reads, gives a single entry per CDR3 protein. The sample yields around 480,000 distinct CDR3 sequences, under 15% seen once. The sample taken for sequencing was blood. These receptors were obtained from a woman between 18 and 29 years old with Graves' hyperthyroidism.

The table lists this clonotype with many counts. The chain recombines TRBV6-2 or TRBV6-3 with TRBJ1-2; D is ambiguous. With 5 bases removed from V and 8 bases from J, the gap between germline ends came to 12 bases. CDR3 length equals 12 residues. Germline V lookup: CDR1 MNHEY, CDR2 SVGEGT. CDR3 coding DNA: TGTGCCAGCAGTGGACCGGCTCGAGGCTACACCTTC. Protein sequence: CASSGPARGYTF.

The table lists this clonotype with many counts. As DNA, the CDR3 is TGCGCCAGCAGCTTGGCCCTAGCGGGGTTCGGCGATGAGCAGTTCTTC. It is translated as CASSLALAGFGDEQFF. The genes are TRBV5-1 and TRBJ2-1, with TRBD2 matching 9 bases. Germline CDR1 and CDR2: SGHRS and YFSETQ. V lost 0 bases and J lost 8; bases outside the gene matches: 9. The CDR3 covers 16 residues.

This clonotype came up a few times. This rearrangement joins TRBV19 to TRBJ2-3; D uncertain. The CDR3 extends over 13 amino acids. The V end was cut by 6 bases, the J end by 4 bases, with 11 bases between. Germline V gene sequence: CDR1 LNHDA, CDR2 SQIVND (reference sequence). The CDR3 DNA is TGTGCCAGTAGCCTAGAGGTACCAGATACGCAGTATTTT. This translates into CASSLEVPDTQYF.

Concerning this clonotype itself: One end of the junction does not line up with germline, which may come from a read error. The chain employs TRBV28 and TRBJ2-2; D not certain. Per the germline V gene, CDR1 is MDHEN and CDR2 is SYDVKM. The CDR3 spans 13 residues. The DNA of the CDR3 is TGTGTCAGCAGCCCACACGTGGACGGGGAGCTGTTTTTT. This encodes CVSSPHVDGELFF.

Written as DNA, the CDR3 is TGTGCCAGCAGAACAGGGGGCCTCACTCAGCCCCAGCATTTT. Protein: CASRTGGLTQPQHF. The chain recombines TRBV6-1 with TRBJ1-5; 9 positions agree with TRBD1. Trimming at V came to 6 bases and at J to 6 bases, leaving 6 bases not matched to a gene. Per germline, CDR1 MNHNS and CDR2 SASEGT. The CDR3 spans 14 residues.

This clonotype is a singleton in its sample. One end of the junction fails to match germline, which may point to a read error. The chain employs TRBV14 and TRBJ2-2, with D uncertain. The CDR3 loop spans 15 amino acids. Germline loops: CDR1 SGHDN, CDR2 FVKESK. CDR3 in amino acids: CDSSQDSPATGELFF. Here the CDR3 DNA reads TGTGACAGCAGCCAAGATTCACCAGCAACCGGGGAGCTGTTTTTT. The complete variable domain, with remaining parts taken from reference TRBV14 and TRBJ2-2, reads EAGVTQFPSHSVIEKGQTVTLRCDPISGHDNLYWYRRVMGKEIKFLLHFVKESKQDESGMPNNRFLAERTGGTYSTLKVQPAELEDSGVYFCDSSQDSPATGELFFGEGSRLTVL.

This clonotype was seen many times. J is TRBJ1-2 and V is TRBV27; maybe TRBD1 (6 bases). V shed 4 bases and J shed 4 bases, with 13 bases lying between them. Germline CDR1 MNHEY, CDR2 SMNVEV (reference sequence). CDR3 length: 14 residues. The CDR3 loop is CASSYLDSTYGYTF. In DNA form, the CDR3 reads TGTGCCAGCAGTTACTTGGACAGCACCTATGGCTACACCTTC.

This clonotype was observed many times. The genes are TRBV3-1 and TRBJ2-5; no reliable D call. The germline V and J ends were trimmed by 0 bases and 5 bases, with 16 bases remaining between them. The germline V gene has CDR1 LGHDT and CDR2 YNNKEL (reference sequence). The CDR3 runs 16 residues. The CDR3 loop is CASSQEWPAQGETQYF. The DNA of the CDR3 is TGTGCCAGCAGCCAAGAATGGCCAGCTCAAGGGGAGACCCAGTACTTC.

Points on this clonotype: Compared with germline, one end of the junction differs, possibly owing to a read error. The V call is TRBV12-3 or TRBV12-4, the J call TRBJ2-1; 8 bases are shared with TRBD2. This CDR3 contains 14 residues. The CDR3 nucleotides are TGTGCCAGCAGTTTACTAGCGGGCCGTAGTGAGCGGTTCTTC. Its protein is CASSLLAGRSERFF.

This clonotype was seen ten or more times. The CDR3 protein is CASSPDLGQFF. CDR3 DNA sequence: TGTGCCAGCTCACCGGACCTGGGGCAGTTCTTC. The V and J genes are TRBV18 and TRBJ2-1; D gene uncertain. CDR3 length equals 11 residues. Germline assignment: CDR1 KGHSH and CDR2 LQKENI. Trimming removed 3 bases at V and 12 bases at J, with 9 bases between.

V usage is TRBV11-3 and J usage is TRBJ2-3, with 15 bases that match TRBD2. Germline lookup yields CDR1 SGHNT and CDR2 YENEEA. This CDR3 is 16 amino acids long. V gave up 4 bases and J gave up 6 bases; unmatched junction bases: 5. The chain's CDR3 is CASSWGLAGGWDTQYF. In DNA form, the CDR3 reads TGTGCCAGCAGCTGGGGACTAGCGGGAGGTTGGGATACGCAGTATTTT.

In its sample, this clonotype was seen many times. This rearrangement joins TRBV29-1 to TRBJ1-1; TRBD1 aligns across 8 bases. The V gene's germline CDR1 is SQVTM and CDR2 ANQGSEA. V shed 6 bases, J shed 1 base, and the junction held 1 base outside the gene matches. The CDR3 spans 12 residues. The CDR3 nucleotides are TGCAGCGTGGGACAGGCGAACACTGAAGCTTTCTTT. Protein: CSVGQANTEAFF.

The CDR3 sequence is CASSQALGGDSSFDEQFF. CDR3 coding DNA: TGTGCCAGCAGCCAAGCACTGGGCGGGGACTCAAGTTTCGATGAGCAGTTCTTC. The chain recombines TRBV3-1 with TRBJ2-1, with TRBD2 as a possible D gene (6 bases). The CDR3 is 18 residues long. V was pared by 1 base and J by 8 bases, with 24 bases between. Germline CDR1 LGHDT, CDR2 YNNKEL (reference sequence).

A few counts support this clonotype. The chain carries TRBV24-1 and TRBJ1-1; D may be TRBD1 (5 bases). Germline V lookup: CDR1 KGHDR, CDR2 SFDVKD. V dropped 8 bases and J dropped 2 bases, with 8 bases sitting between them. The CDR3 runs 12 residues. CDR3: CATKGSNTEAFF. CDR3 sequence (DNA): TGTGCCACCAAGGGGAGTAACACTGAAGCTTTCTTT.

The chain carries TRBV6-1 and TRBJ2-3; 10 bases align to TRBD2. The J segment lost 4 bases and the V segment lost 8 bases, leaving 6 bases of the junction unmatched. The CDR3 is 14 amino acids. CDR1 and CDR2 from the germline V gene are MNHNS and SASEGT. For the CDR3, the DNA is TGTGCCAGCCAGCGGGAGGGCCTCGCAGATACGCAGTATTTT. Protein sequence: CASQREGLADTQYF.